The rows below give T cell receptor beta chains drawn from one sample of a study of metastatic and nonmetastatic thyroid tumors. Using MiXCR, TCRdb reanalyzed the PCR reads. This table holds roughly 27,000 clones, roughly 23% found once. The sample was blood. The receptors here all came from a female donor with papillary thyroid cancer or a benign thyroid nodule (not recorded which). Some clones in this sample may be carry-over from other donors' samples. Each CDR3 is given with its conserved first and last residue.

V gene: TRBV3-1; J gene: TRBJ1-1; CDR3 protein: CASSRDRERTEAFF
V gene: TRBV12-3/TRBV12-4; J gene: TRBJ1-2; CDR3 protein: CASSLMQGASGYTF
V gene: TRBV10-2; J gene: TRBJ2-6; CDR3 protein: CAITPVQGAISWANVLTF
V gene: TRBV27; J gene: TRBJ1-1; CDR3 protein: CANSTRDRGVSNTEAFF
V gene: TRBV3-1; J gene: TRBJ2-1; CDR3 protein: CASSNRDSLGEQFF
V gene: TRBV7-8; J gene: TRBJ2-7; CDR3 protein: CASSLVEAGGPREQYF
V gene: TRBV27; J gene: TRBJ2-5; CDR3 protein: CSSSPRTIQEAQYF
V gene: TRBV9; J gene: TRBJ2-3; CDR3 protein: CASSVENYVPDTQYF
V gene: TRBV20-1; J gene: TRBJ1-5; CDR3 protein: CSASGQIHSNQPQHF
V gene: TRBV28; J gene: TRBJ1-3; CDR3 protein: CASTERELFGNTIYF
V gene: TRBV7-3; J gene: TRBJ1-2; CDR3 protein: CASSPYGGRGVPNYGYTF
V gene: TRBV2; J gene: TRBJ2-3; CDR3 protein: CASGQGLSTDTQYF
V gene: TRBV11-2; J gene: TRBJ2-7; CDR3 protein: CASSLGSPGYGVNEQYF
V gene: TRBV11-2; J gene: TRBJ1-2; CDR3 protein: CASSSTRQGRYGYTF
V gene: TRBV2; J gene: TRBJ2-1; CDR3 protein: CASKTPHARDEQFF
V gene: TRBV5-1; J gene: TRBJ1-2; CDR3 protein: CASKSSSGRMSGYTF
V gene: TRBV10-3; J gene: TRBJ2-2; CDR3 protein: CAAMAGADLTNTGELFF
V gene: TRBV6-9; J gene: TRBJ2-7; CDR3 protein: CASSYIYEQYF
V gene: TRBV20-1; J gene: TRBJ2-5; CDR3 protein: CSANLRTGGAETQYF
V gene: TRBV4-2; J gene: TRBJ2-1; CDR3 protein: CASSQESGQRGYNEQFF
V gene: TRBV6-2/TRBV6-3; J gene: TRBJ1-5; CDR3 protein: CASRPQFNQPQHF
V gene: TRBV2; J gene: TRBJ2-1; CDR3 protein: CAIKVQGVSNEQFF
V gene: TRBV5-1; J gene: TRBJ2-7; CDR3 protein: CASSLDPGPYEQYF
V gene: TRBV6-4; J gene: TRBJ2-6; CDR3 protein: CASSDRSGANVLNF
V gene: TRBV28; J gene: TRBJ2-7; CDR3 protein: CASIARAYEQYF
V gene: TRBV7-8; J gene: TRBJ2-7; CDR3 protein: CASRGQGYEQYF
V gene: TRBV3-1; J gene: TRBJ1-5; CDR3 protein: CASSRGRGQPQHF
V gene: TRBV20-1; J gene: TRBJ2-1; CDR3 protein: CSARLAGGNEQFF
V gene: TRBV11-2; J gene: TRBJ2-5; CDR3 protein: CASRPWDRGGGTQYF
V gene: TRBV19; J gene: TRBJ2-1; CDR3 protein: CASGVLAGSSYEQFF
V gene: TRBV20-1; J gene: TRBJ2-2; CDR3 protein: CSARYSNTGELFF
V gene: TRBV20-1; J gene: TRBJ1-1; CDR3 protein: CSASQGGWNTEAFF
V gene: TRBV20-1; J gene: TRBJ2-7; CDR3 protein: CSAREQGISYDQYF
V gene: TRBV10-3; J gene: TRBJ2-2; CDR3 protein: CAITLGLAGGGGPGELFF
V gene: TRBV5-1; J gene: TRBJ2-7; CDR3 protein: CASSKGQGTTYEQYF
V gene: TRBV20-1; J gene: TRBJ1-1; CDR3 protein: CSARKGRGSKTEAFF
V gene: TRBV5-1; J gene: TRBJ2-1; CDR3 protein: CASSPSGTMNNEQFF
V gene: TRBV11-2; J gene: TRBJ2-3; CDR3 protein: CASSLGQGMRTDTQYF
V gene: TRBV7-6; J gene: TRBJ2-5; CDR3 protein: CASSLSGDRETHYF
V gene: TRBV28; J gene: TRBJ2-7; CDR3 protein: CASSFRREIYHEQYF
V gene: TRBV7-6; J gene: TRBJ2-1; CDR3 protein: CASSLQRDRMFF
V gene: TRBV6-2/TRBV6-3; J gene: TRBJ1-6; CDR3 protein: CASTSRGTGSSPLHF
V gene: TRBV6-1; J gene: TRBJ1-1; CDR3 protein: CASWEGWNTEAFF
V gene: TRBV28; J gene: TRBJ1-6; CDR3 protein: CASSTGRSNSPLHF
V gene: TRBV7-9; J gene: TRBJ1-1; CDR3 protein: CASSLDGKGAAFF
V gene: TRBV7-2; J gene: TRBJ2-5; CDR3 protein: CASSPMTTSAIGETQYF
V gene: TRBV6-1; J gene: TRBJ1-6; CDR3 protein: CASRESGRESLHF
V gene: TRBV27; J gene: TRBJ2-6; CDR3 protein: CASSRGLSGANVLTF
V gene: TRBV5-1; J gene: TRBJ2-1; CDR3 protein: CASSRRRTGQPINNEQFF
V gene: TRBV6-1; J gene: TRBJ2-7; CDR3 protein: CASSDNTGLGEQYF
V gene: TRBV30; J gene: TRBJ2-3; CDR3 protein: CAWEVHTDTQYF
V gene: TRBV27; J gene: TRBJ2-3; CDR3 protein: CASMRGAMDTQYF
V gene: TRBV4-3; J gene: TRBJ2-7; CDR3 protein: CASSQAWTGGYEQYF
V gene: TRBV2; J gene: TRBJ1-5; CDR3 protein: CASSEDRTRSNQPQHF
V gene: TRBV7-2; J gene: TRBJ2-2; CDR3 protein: CASRGGPKWELFF